This T cell receptor beta chain emerged from a study of cytomegalovirus exposure and HLA in healthy donors. With 60 Vbeta and 13 Jbeta primers, the PCR was carried out. Sequencing was performed with immunoSEQ multiplex PCR; in TCRdb, only in-frame clones are kept and a portion is missing. Of about 170,000 clones listed, roughly 80% were seen once; the top ten hold under 3%. V dropped 9 bases and J dropped 0 bases, with 9 bases sitting between them. The CDR3 covers 13 residues. Germline CDR1 and CDR2: LNHDA and SQIVND (reference sequence). Study-wide results and caveats: Analysis performed later showed TCR beta chains linked to HLA being more clonally expanded than equally common others. A later analysis linked a missense variant in DCLRE1C to the trimming of TCR beta V and J genes.

Points on this clone: Antigen: not known.

The chain combines TRBV19 with TRBJ1-3; the D gene is possibly TRBD1 (5 bases). This sequence originates from a male donor in good health and CMV-seronegative. The sequencing input was PBMCs. CDR3 sequence (DNA): TGTGCCAGCAAAGACAGCTCTGGAAACACCATATATTTT. It yields the protein CASKDSSGNTIYF.